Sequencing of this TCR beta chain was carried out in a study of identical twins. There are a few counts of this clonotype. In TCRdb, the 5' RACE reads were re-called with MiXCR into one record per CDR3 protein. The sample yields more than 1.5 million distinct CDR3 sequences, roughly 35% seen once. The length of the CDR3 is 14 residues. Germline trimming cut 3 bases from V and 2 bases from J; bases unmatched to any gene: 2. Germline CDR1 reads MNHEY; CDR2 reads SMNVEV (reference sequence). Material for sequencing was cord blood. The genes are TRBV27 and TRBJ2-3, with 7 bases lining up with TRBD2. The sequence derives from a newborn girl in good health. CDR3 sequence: CASSLSGITDTQYF. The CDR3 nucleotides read TGTGCCAGCAGTTTGAGCGGGATCACAGATACGCAGTATTTT.